A single T cell receptor (beta chain) is shown here with its context. The antigen is not known. Cultured CD4+ T cell DNA was sequenced using the Oncomine TCR Beta short-read assay. TCRdb re-called the PCR reads with MiXCR, one entry per CDR3 protein. The profile shows 13,000 or so distinct CDR3 sequences, 25% to 30% of them singletons. The sample is drawn from a study of vaccination and CD4 T cells after COVID-19. The treatment is: roughly ten-day PBMC culture with coronavirus spike peptide pools or control peptides (ViraFEST assay). The sequence was obtained from a human donor who had recovered from COVID-19. Sequencing input: CD4+ T cells from blood, cultured in vitro.

CDR3 protein: CASSLPGQGNSPLHF. CDR3 sequence (DNA): TGTGCCAGCAGTCTTCCGGGACAGGGGAATTCACCCCTCCACTTT. V usage is TRBV12-3 or TRBV12-4 and J usage is TRBJ1-6, with TRBD1 matching over 10 bases. The CDR3 has 15 residues. The V segment lost 5 bases and the J segment 7 bases; nucleotides outside the gene matches: 5.